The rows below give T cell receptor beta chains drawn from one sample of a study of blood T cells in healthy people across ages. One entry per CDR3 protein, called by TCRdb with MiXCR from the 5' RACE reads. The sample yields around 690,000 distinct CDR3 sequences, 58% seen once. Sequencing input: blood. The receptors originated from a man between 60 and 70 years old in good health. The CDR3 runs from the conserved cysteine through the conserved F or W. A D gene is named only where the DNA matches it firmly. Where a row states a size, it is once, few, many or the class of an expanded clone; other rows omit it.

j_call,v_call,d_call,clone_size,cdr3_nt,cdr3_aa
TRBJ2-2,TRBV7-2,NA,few,TGTGCCAGTAGCCTCAGGCTTAACGGGGAGCTGTTTTTT,CASSLRLNGELFF
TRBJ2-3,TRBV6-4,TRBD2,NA,TGTGCCAGCAGTGATCTAGCGGGGGCCAGCACAGATACGCAGTATTTT,CASSDLAGASTDTQYF
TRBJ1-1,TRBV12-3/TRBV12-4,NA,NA,TGTGCCAGCAGCCCAGGGAGGCCTGAAGCTTTCTTT,CASSPGRPEAFF
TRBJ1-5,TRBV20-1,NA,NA,TGCAGTGCTAGCTCTGGCCCTGGGGGACAGCCCCAGCATTTT,CSASSGPGGQPQHF
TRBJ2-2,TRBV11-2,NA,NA,TGTGCCAGCAGCCGCCTAGCTGGGGAGCTGTTTTTT,CASSRLAGELFF
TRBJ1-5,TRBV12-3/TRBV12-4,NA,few,TGTGCCAGCAACATACAGGGAAATCAGCCCCAGCATTTT,CASNIQGNQPQHF
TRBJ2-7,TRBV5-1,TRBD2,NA,TGCGCCAGCAGCCCGAGGAGCGGGGGCACCTACGAGCAGTACTTC,CASSPRSGGTYEQYF
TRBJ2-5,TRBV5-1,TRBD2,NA,TGCGCCAGCAGCTTGCGGCCAGCGGGGGAGGAGACCCAGTACTTC,CASSLRPAGEETQYF
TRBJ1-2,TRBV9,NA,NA,TGTGCCAGCAGCGTAGGGAGTGGCAATGATGGCTACACCTTC,CASSVGSGNDGYTF
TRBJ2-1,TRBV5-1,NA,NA,TGCGCCAGCAGCTTCCTTCGACAGGCTGGGAATGAGCAGTTCTTC,CASSFLRQAGNEQFF
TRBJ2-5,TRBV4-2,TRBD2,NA,TGTGCCAGCAACCAAGAGCGGGGGGGCCCCCAAGAGACCCAGTACTTC,CASNQERGGPQETQYF
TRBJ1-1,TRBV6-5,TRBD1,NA,TGTGCCAGCAGTTCTTTTGGGACAGCTAACACTGAAGCTTTCTTT,CASSSFGTANTEAFF
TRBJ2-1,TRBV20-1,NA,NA,TGCAGTGCTGCCGGGAGCCTCAATGAGCAGTTCTTC,CSAAGSLNEQFF
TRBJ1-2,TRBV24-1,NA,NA,TGTGCCACCAGTGACCAGGGTGAAAAGGGAAATGGCTACACCTTC,CATSDQGEKGNGYTF
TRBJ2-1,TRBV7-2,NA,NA,TGTGCCAGCAGCTTAGTGTCGCCAGCATACAATGAGCAGTTCTTC,CASSLVSPAYNEQFF
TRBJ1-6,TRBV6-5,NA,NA,TGTGCCAGCAGCCTGGGACTCGGAGGGTATAATTCACCCCTCCACTTT,CASSLGLGGYNSPLHF
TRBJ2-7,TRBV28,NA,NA,TGTGCCAGCAGTACCTCGACACTTTACGAGCAGTACTTC,CASSTSTLYEQYF
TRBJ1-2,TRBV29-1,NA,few,TGCAGCGTTGGGGCCCTTGCGGCAGGCCCATTCTATGGCTACACCTTC,CSVGALAAGPFYGYTF
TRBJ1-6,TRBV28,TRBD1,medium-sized,TGTGCCAGCAGTAAACGGACAGGGAATTCACCCCTCCACTTT,CASSKRTGNSPLHF
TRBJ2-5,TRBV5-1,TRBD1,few,TGCGCCAGCAGATATGACAGGGGTGAAGAGACCCAGTACTTC,CASRYDRGEETQYF
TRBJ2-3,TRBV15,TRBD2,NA,TGTGCCACCAGCAGGCAACTAGCGGGGGGCACAGATACGCAGTATTTT,CATSRQLAGGTDTQYF
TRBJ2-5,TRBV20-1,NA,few,TGCAGTGCTAGAGATCGGCCCACTGGGTGGCAAGAGACCCAGTACTTC,CSARDRPTGWQETQYF
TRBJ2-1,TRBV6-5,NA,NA,TGTGCCAGCAGCCCGAGTTCCGGGGGAAGGGGAAATGAGCAGTTCTTC,CASSPSSGGRGNEQFF
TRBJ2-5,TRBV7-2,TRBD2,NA,TGTGCCAGCAGCTTACTAGCGGGAGTGGGTAATGAGCAGTACTTC,CASSLLAGVGNEQYF
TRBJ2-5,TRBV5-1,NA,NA,TGCGCCAGCAGCCCGTCCGGGACATCTAACAATGAGCAGTACTTC,CASSPSGTSNNEQYF
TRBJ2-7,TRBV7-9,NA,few,TGTGCCAGCAGCTTCCCGGGGGAGTACGCCGAGCAGTACTTC,CASSFPGEYAEQYF
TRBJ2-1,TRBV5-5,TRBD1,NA,TGTGCCAGCAGCTTACTTGCGACAGGGGAGGTGGGTGAGCAGTTCTTC,CASSLLATGEVGEQFF
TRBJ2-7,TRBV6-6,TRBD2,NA,TGTGCCAGCAGCCCCCCGACGGGGGGAGCCTACGAGCAGTACTTC,CASSPPTGGAYEQYF
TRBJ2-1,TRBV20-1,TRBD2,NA,TGCAGTGCTAGGGATGCCAGCGGGGCTTCCTACAATGAGCAGTTCTTC,CSARDASGASYNEQFF
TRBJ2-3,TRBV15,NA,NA,TGTGCCACCAGCAGAGATCGGGGCGCTTGGACAGATACGCAGTATTTT,CATSRDRGAWTDTQYF
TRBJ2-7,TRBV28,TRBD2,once,TGTGCCAGCAGTTCGTTTAGCGGGAGTGGAACCTACGAGCAGTACTTC,CASSSFSGSGTYEQYF
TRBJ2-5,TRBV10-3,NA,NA,TGTGCCATCAGTGACCCTGTGGTCCTCCAAGAGACCCAGTACTTC,CAISDPVVLQETQYF
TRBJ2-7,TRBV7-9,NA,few,TGTGCCAGCAGCTTAGCCTACGGGTCCTACGAGCAGTACTTC,CASSLAYGSYEQYF
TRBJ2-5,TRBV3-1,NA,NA,TGTGCCAGCAGCCCCAGGGAGTCGGAGACCCAGTACTTC,CASSPRESETQYF
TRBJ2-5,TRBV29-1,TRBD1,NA,TGCAGCGTGGTCGACAGGGGCGAACCTCAAGAGACCCAGTACTTC,CSVVDRGEPQETQYF
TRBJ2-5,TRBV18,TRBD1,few,TGTGCCAGCTCACCGTACGGACAGGGCCAAGAGACCCAGTACTTC,CASSPYGQGQETQYF
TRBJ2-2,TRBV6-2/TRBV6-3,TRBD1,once,TGTGCCAGCAGCGCCAGACAGGGCGGGGAGCTGTTTTTT,CASSARQGGELFF
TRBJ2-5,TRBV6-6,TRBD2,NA,TGTGCCAGCAGTTTCCCCGGCGCGGGGGAAGAGACCCAGTACTTC,CASSFPGAGEETQYF
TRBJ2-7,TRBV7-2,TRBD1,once,TGTGCCAGCAGCCCGGACAGGGCCTTACGAGTGCAGTACTTC,CASSPDRALRVQYF
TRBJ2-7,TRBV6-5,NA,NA,TGTGCCAGCAGTTACTCTTCGAAAGGGTACGAGCAGTACTTC,CASSYSSKGYEQYF
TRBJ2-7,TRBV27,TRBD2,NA,TGTGCCAGCAGTCCCGCTAGCGGGGCCTACAATGAGCAGTACTTC,CASSPASGAYNEQYF
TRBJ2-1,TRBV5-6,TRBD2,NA,TGTGTCAGCACCGTACCAAGGGAGGGCAATGAGCAGTTCTTC,CVSTVPREGNEQFF
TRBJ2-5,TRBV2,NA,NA,TGTGCCAGCAAGGGGTCGGAGGGGACTCTCTACAATGAGCAGTACTTC,CASKGSEGTLYNEQYF
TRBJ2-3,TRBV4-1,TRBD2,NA,TGCGCCAGCAGCCCCGCGGGGGGGCAGGTAGATACGCAGTATTTT,CASSPAGGQVDTQYF
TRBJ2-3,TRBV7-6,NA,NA,TGTGCCAGCAGCATGGGGTTGCCAGCCACAGATACGCAGTATTTT,CASSMGLPATDTQYF